This T cell receptor (beta chain) was retrieved from a study of shared clonotypes between healthy human individuals. V was pared by 11 bases and J by 4 bases, with 7 bases of the junction left unmatched. The CDR3 spans 13 residues. Germline CDR1 and CDR2: SNHLY and FYNNEI. Study findings and constraints: An expected dependence of interdonor clonotype sharing on sequencing depth was noted.

Note on this clone: Antigen unknown.

Produced via immunoSEQ multiplex PCR; TCRdb's table is partial and in-frame only. The sample has millions of clones, around nine tenths seen once; the top ten hold 0.14%. The clonotype comes from a man between 18 and 35 years old in good health. The chain couples TRBV2 to TRBJ1-1; 10 bases match TRBD1. Sequencing was done on a sample of naive CD4+ T cells sorted from blood. The sample's subset: CD45RA+ positively selected. Here the CDR3 reads CAGTGEMSTEAFF. The CDR3 nucleotides are TGTGCCGGGACAGGGGAGATGAGCACTGAAGCTTTCTTT.